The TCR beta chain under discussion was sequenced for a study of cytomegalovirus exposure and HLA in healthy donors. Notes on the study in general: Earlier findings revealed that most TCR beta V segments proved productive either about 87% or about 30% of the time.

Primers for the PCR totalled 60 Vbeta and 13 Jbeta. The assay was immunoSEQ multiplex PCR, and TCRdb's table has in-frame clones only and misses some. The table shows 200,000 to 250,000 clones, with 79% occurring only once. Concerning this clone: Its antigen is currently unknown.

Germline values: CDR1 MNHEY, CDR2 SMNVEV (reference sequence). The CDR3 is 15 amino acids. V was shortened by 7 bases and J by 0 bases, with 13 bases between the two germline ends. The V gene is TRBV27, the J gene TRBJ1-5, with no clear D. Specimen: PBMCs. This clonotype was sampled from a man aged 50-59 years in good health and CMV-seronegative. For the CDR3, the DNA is TGTGCCAGCAACCAAACAGATTATAGCAATCAGCCCCAGCATTTT. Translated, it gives CASNQTDYSNQPQHF.